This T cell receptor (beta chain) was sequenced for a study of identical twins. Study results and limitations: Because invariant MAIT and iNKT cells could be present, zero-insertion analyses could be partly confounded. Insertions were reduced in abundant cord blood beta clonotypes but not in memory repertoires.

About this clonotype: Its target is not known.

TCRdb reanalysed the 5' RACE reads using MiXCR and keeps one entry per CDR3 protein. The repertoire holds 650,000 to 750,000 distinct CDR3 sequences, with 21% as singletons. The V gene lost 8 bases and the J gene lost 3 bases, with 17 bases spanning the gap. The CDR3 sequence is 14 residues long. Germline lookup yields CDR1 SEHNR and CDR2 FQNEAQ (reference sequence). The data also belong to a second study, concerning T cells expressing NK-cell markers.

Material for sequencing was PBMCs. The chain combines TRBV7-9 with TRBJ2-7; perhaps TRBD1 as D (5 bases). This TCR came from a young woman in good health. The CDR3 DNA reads TGTGCCAGCGGAATCGATCGACAGATCTACGAGCAGTACTTC. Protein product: CASGIDRQIYEQYF.